This T cell receptor beta chain was observed in a study of T cell repertoires in cytomegalovirus infection (dated by TCRdb to the late 2010s). Background for the entire study: The peptide stimulations were aimed at well-studied HLA-B-restricted epitopes as well as recently identified HLA-C-restricted CMV epitopes, whose presentation resists viral immunomodulation. The HLA type of each donor mattered for the analysis, because public TCR beta signatures pointed to carriage of CMV infection along with the matching HLA type. Findings and caveats that apply to the study as a whole: The ex vivo response was dominated by HLA-C-restricted CMV-specific TCR beta clonotypes, which also provided the single most frequent clonotype in two of eight donors. Carriers of CMV infection plus the relevant HLA type were discriminated by the cumulative frequency of public TCR beta family members in the study cohort and in an independent roughly 400-donor cohort.

With respect to this clonotype: Which antigen it targets is not known. No quality values exist for individual bases; no much larger clone is one base distant.

The treatment or condition label here, explained by the study, means: in vitro stimulation with specific CMV peptide epitopes to enrich CMV-specific T cells. Instrument used: Illumina HiSeq 1500. TCRdb cleaned the public reads at Q25 with fastp, built clones with MiXCR and kept in-frame beta chains. Rows with a matching CDR3 protein are joined into one entry that keeps the most common DNA and genes. A total of about 85,000 distinct CDR3 sequences appear in this sample, around 49% of them only once. The top ten constitute 90% to 95% of the sample. The CDR3, cysteine through phenylalanine, is 16 amino acids long. The only DNA kept is the CDR3, 48 bases in frame from the first base. V is shortened by 0 bases, J by 0 bases, and the region joining them spans 9 bases. Sequences SEHNR (CDR1) and FQNEAQ (CDR2) are obtained from the germline V gene (reference sequence).

The origin of this receptor is a human donor in good health (CMV status not recorded). Some clones in this sample may be carry-over from other donors' samples. This material consisted of CD8+ T cells from cultured PBMCs, taken from culture after CMV antigen stimulation. Recombination joined TRBV7-9 with TRBJ1-3; the D gene is unclear. The CDR3 region: CASSLALGGSGNTIYF. The DNA reads TGTGCCAGCAGCTTAGCGCTGGGAGGCTCTGGAAACACCATATATTTT.